Detailed here is one T cell receptor (beta chain). Its antigen is still unknown. Base qualities are not recorded, but no much larger clone differs from it by a single base. The CDR3 regions of human TCRbeta chains were analyzed by immunosequencing. For the original study's pipeline: TCRs in the repertoires were compared against a reference library of SARS-CoV-2-specific TCRs that had been generated with the MIRA antigen-specificity platform. Breadth was defined as the fraction of unique TCRs that were SARS-CoV-2-associated. Depth was defined as the fraction of total T cells that were SARS-CoV-2-associated. Each spike-specific TCR was assigned to its reactive spike region and to a CD4 or CD8 class using the MIRA data. Log10-transformed breadth and depth values were compared by one-way ANOVA with Sidak's multiple comparisons tests. Held by TCRdb, this immuneACCESS table contains in-frame sequences only and omits some clones. Under half of the omission traces to an unresolved V gene where checked; the cause of the rest is unknown. V and J calls and clone size are given by that table; D and trimming were obtained from the DNA. The sample records around 80,000 clones, more than 75% of which are singletons. The ten largest clones add up to about 8.7% of the sample.

This record belongs to a study of T cell responses to AZD1222 COVID-19 vaccine (dated by TCRdb to 2020 to 2023). Broadly, across the study: AZD1222 recipients with second doses at about 4 weeks or about 12 weeks were pooled, because spike-specific TCR depth and breadth did not differ between schedules. TCR sequencing covered more than 230 trial participants: 200 to 210 given two doses of AZD1222 and 26 given two doses of MenACWY control vaccine. Trial participants were enrolled into age subgroups of 18-55, 56-69 and 70-plus years, which contained approximately 150, 30 and 60 TCR-sequenced participants, respectively.

Study-wide conclusions, independent of this receptor: Nearly half of unique spike-specific TCRs reportedly recognized epitopes outside regions mutated in the B.1.351 and B.1.1.7 variants. The whole spike protein was spanned by vaccine-associated CD4 TCRs, and dominant responses were seen in regions 160-218 and 743-854. After two AZD1222 doses, both the breadth and the depth of spike-specific TCRs were significantly higher than at day 0 and than in MenACWY recipients. Only six or seven AZD1222 recipients were SARS-CoV-2 seropositive at baseline, limiting conclusions about previously exposed vaccinees. In the small 56-69-year group, the increase in depth fell short of significance, most likely because of low power. Participants were mostly white British and included more females than males, and it was suggested by the authors that clonal diversity may have been underestimated. Because no day 14 peak-response samples were available, the repertoires could be characterized only after the peak T cell response.

The time point label corresponds to: baseline before first vaccination. The vaccinee samples were drawn from two UK trials, COV001 and COV002, one of which was a single-blind randomized controlled phase 2/3 trial testing AZD1222 (ChAdOx1 nCoV-19) in healthy adults. For TCRbeta chain sequencing, PBMC samples were collected from trial participants at day 0 and at day 28 after the second dose. This clonotype was obtained from an adult in good health. Source: peripheral blood, taken on day 0 of AZD1222 vaccination.

The base sequence is TGTGCCAGCAGAGATGGCGGGACAATAGCTTTCTTT. The resulting protein is CASRDGGTIAFF. The rearrangement joined TRBV25-1 to TRBJ1-1, and TRBD1 may be the D gene, going by 6 matching bases. CDR1 and CDR2 were assigned from the germline V gene as MGHDK and SYGVNS. V sheds 6 bases and J sheds 10 bases, leaving 15 bases between their ends. The cysteine opens and the phenylalanine closes a CDR3 of 12 amino acids. Only the CDR3 region is kept as DNA, spanning 36 bases read in frame from base 1.